One sample yielded the 28 T cell receptor beta chains listed below, sequenced in a study of Ad26.COV2.S vaccination and SARS-CoV-2 variants. Assay: immunoSEQ multiplex PCR; the TCRdb copy retains only in-frame clones and omits some. This sample has 150,000 to 200,000 clones; around 88% occur once, and the top ten carry approximately 6%. The sample in question was peripheral blood, obtained after recovery from COVID-19. Receptors originate from a human donor who had recovered from COVID-19.

The chain combines TRBV30 with TRBJ1-2; the D is unclear. This CDR3 region has 13 residues. The germline CDR1 and CDR2 sequences are GTSNPN and SVGIG (reference sequence). The CDR3 spells CVGTPDAARGYTF. For the CDR3, the DNA is TGTGTGGGCACACCTGACGCCGCAAGGGGCTACACCTTC.

This clone has only one observation. The CDR3 reads CAFLSGGDTEAFF. The CDR3, as DNA: TGTGCCTTCCTGTCGGGGGGGGACACTGAAGCTTTCTTT. The gene calls are TRBV30 and TRBJ1-1, with D tentatively TRBD1 (5 bases). CDR1 and CDR2 from the germline V gene are GTSNPN and SVGIG (reference sequence). The CDR3 covers 13 residues. V lost 7 bases to trimming and J lost 3 bases, with 15 bases between them. The full variable domain, its missing parts supplied by reference TRBV30 and TRBJ1-1, is SQTIHQWPATLVQPVGSPLSLECTVEGTSNPNLYWYRQAAGRGLQLLFYSVGIGQISSEVPQNLSASRPQDRQFILSSKKLLLSDSGFYLCAFLSGGDTEAFFGQGTRLTVV.

The chain couples TRBV29-1 to TRBJ2-3; 8 nucleotides match TRBD1. Trimming at V came to 6 bases and at J to 4 bases, leaving 3 bases not matched to a gene. The CDR3 contains 12 residues. Germline CDR1 reads SQVTM; CDR2 reads ANQGSEA. CDR3 nucleotide sequence: TGCAGCGTGGGACAGGACGCAGATACGCAGTATTTT. This sequence encodes CSVGQDADTQYF.

As concerns this clone: It is unclear where the CDR3 begins or ends on the DNA, so no DNA is shown, and the CDR3 is as TCRdb lists it. The V gene is TRBV12-1, the J gene TRBJ2-1; TRBD2, the D gene given by the table, was not confirmed from the DNA. TRBV12-1 is given as a pseudogene. The CDR3 length equals 17 residues, ends included. The chain's CDR3 is CASSFGVGSGNYNEQFF.

V and J are TRBV10-3 and TRBJ1-2; D is perhaps TRBD1 (5 bases). The CDR3 has 17 amino acids. Germline CDR1 and CDR2: ENHRY and SYGVKD. The V gene lost 3 bases and the J gene lost 4 bases, with 21 bases spanning the gap. The CDR3 DNA follows: TGTGCCATCAGTGATGAGGCGGGGGGGGTGGAAAGCTATGGCTACACCTTC. Protein product: CAISDEAGGVESYGYTF.

Here the CDR3 DNA reads TGTGCCAGCTCACGACGGACTACCCAAGAGACCCAGTACTTC. The encoded protein is CASSRRTTQETQYF. The chain uses TRBV18 and TRBJ2-5, with D perhaps TRBD2 (6 bases). This CDR3 spans 14 amino acids. CDR1 is KGHSH and CDR2 is LQKENI in the germline V gene. V lost 4 bases and J lost 1, with 10 bases in between.

This chain connects TRBV7-3 to TRBJ2-1, with TRBD2 identical over 9 bases. Looked up from germline, CDR1 is SGHTA and CDR2 is FQGTGA. This CDR3 comprises 15 residues. Trimming at V came to 1 base and at J to 5 bases, leaving 3 bases not matched to a gene. CDR3 sequence (DNA): TGTGCCAGCAGCTTAATTAGCGGGAGACACAATGAGCAGTTCTTC. Its protein product is CASSLISGRHNEQFF.

Only one count was recorded for this clone. The genes are TRBV30 and TRBJ1-4; a possible D gene is TRBD1 (6 bases). The V end was cut by 4 bases, the J end by 7 bases, with 10 bases between. CDR1 is GTSNPN, CDR2 SVGIG, per germline (reference sequence). This CDR3 is built from 12 residues. For the CDR3, the DNA is TGTGCCTGGACACGGGGGGCTGAAAAACTGTTTTTT. Encoded protein: CAWTRGAEKLFF.

This chain connects TRBV7-2 to TRBJ2-7; 8 bases fit TRBD2. The germline V gene has CDR1 SGHTA and CDR2 FQGNSA. The CDR3 spans 16 residues. Germline trimming cut 1 base from V and 0 bases from J; bases unmatched to any gene: 5. CDR3 in DNA: TGTGCCAGCAGCTTAGGTCTAGCGGGTAGCTCCTACGAGCAGTACTTC. Encoded protein: CASSLGLAGSSYEQYF. The complete variable domain, with remaining parts taken from reference TRBV7-2 and TRBJ2-7, reads GAGVSQSPSNKVTEKGKDVELRCDPISGHTALYWYRQSLGQGLEFLIYFQGNSAPDKSGLPSDRFSAERTGGSVSTLTIQRTQQEDSAVYLCASSLGLAGSSYEQYFGPGTRLTVT.

The V gene is TRBV5-1, the J gene TRBJ2-2; 13 bases line up with TRBD2. The germline gives CDR1 SGHRS, CDR2 YFSETQ. Losses at the gene ends were 4 bases for V and 8 bases for J; bases not matched to a gene: 5. There are 15 residues in the CDR3. The DNA for the CDR3 is TGCGCCAGCAGCCTCGGACTAGCGGGAGCAGGGGAGCTGTTTTTT. This encodes CASSLGLAGAGELFF.

This sequence joins TRBV5-6 and TRBJ1-1, with a possible D match to TRBD1 (6 bases). CDR3 length equals 14 residues. CDR1 is SGHDT, CDR2 YYEEEE, per germline. Deletions cut 3 bases from V and 0 bases from J, with 9 bases between. CDR3 sequence: CASSWTDMNTEAFF. CDR3 nucleotide sequence: TGTGCCAGCAGCTGGACAGACATGAACACTGAAGCTTTCTTT.

The chain is built from TRBV2 and TRBJ1-1; D not certain. Germline CDR1 SNHLY, CDR2 FYNNEI. Trimming took off 7 bases at V and 0 bases at J, with 9 bases between the two ends. CDR3 length equals 13 residues. CDR3: CASNRVLNTEAFF. In DNA, the CDR3 is TGTGCCAGCAATCGGGTGTTGAACACTGAAGCTTTCTTT.

As regards this clone: Other DNA sequences within the sample encode an identical CDR3. The CDR3: CASRQGVQPQHF. The CDR3 nucleotides are TGTGCCAGTAGACAGGGTGTCCAGCCCCAGCATTTT. V gene TRBV19 combines with J gene TRBJ1-5; weak D call: TRBD1 (6 bases). CDR3 length equals 12 residues. Trimming took off 6 bases at V and 7 bases at J, with 10 bases between the two ends. The germline CDR1 and CDR2 sequences are LNHDA and SQIVND (reference sequence).

In this sample, this clone turned up once. This chain connects TRBV28 to TRBJ2-7, with D unclear. The CDR3 is made up of 15 amino acids. Germline CDR1 MDHEN, CDR2 SYDVKM. V lost 7 bases and J 1 base, leaving 17 bases between the germline ends. The CDR3 DNA reads as TGTGCCAGCACTCCCGAGACGGTCGTATCCTACGAGCAGTACTTC. It specifies CASTPETVVSYEQYF.

V and J are TRBV2 and TRBJ2-7; D call uncertain. CDR1 and CDR2 (germline): SNHLY, FYNNEI. This CDR3 spans 14 amino acids. V was cut by 6 bases and J by 2 bases, with 14 bases left in between. The CDR3 DNA reads as TGTGCCAGCAGCCCGGCAGGCCCACCCTACGAGCAGTACTTC. Protein sequence: CASSPAGPPYEQYF.

The V call is TRBV19, the J call TRBJ1-1; D uncertain. The V end was cut by 7 bases, the J end by 4 bases, with 22 bases between. Germline assignment: CDR1 LNHDA and CDR2 SQIVND (reference sequence). The CDR3 extends over 16 amino acids. CDR3 region: CASIGSRWAAPTEAFF. CDR3 DNA: TGTGCCAGTATAGGATCAAGGTGGGCAGCACCCACTGAAGCTTTCTTT.

This clone is a singleton in its sample. The rearrangement links TRBV29-1 to TRBJ1-2; D is uncertain. Germline CDR1 reads SQVTM; CDR2 reads ANQGSEA. The CDR3 covers 12 residues. With 7 bases removed from V and 2 bases from J, the gap between germline ends came to 11 bases. CDR3: CSGIQRNYGYTF. The CDR3 DNA sequence: TGCAGCGGAATACAGCGAAACTATGGCTACACCTTC.

V is TRBV21-1 and J is TRBJ2-3; the table calls TRBD2, which could not be checked here. TRBV21-1 counts as a pseudogene. CDR3 size: 17 residues. In nucleotides, the CDR3 is TGTGCCAGCAGCAAAGGTCTAGTAGCGCCTCCGGCGGATACGCAGTATTTT. Translating it yields CASSKGLVAPPADTQYF.

J is TRBJ2-4 and V is TRBV19; 12 bases are shared with TRBD2. There are 15 residues in the CDR3. With 5 bases clipped from V and 6 bases from J, the junction kept 5 bases outside the gene matches. The germline V gene encodes CDR1 LNHDA and CDR2 SQIVND (reference sequence). The CDR3 DNA follows: TGTGCCAGTAGTCCCCTAGCGGGGGGGCGAAACATTCAGTACTTC. Its protein is CASSPLAGGRNIQYF.

The rearrangement links TRBV9 to TRBJ2-2; D gene unclear. CDR1 and CDR2 from the germline V gene are SGDLS and YYNGEE. Trimming took off 0 bases at V and 2 bases at J, with 5 bases between the two ends. This CDR3 contains 14 residues. The CDR3 protein is CASSVESNTGELFF. The CDR3 DNA sequence: TGTGCCAGCAGCGTAGAGTCCAACACCGGGGAGCTGTTTTTT.

In the case of this clone: One end of the junction is discordant with germline, which a read error may explain. The gene calls are TRBV7-2 and TRBJ2-7; 9 nucleotides line up with TRBD2. The germline CDR1 and CDR2 sequences are SGHTA and FQGNSA. The CDR3 contains 12 residues. The CDR3 loop reads CASRLGLAEQYF. The CDR3 bases are TGTGCCAGCAGATTAGGACTAGCGGAGCAGTACTTC.

The V gene is TRBV5-4, the J gene TRBJ1-5, with D possibly TRBD1 on 6 matching bases. The CDR3 totals 14 residues. V was cut by 4 bases and J by 7 bases, with 15 bases left in between. CDR1 SGHNT and CDR2 YYREEE come from the germline V gene (reference sequence). The DNA of the CDR3 is TGTGCCAGCAGCCTACAGGGCGGCGGGCAGCCCCAGCATTTT. Encoded protein: CASSLQGGGQPQHF.

The rearrangement links TRBV2 to TRBJ2-3; TRBD2 aligns across 9 bases. This CDR3 contains 14 residues. V lost 5 bases and J lost 6; bases outside the gene matches: 6. CDR1 and CDR2 (germline): SNHLY, FYNNEI. CDR3 in DNA: TGTGCCAGCAGTCTGGCGGGGGGGCTGGATACGCAGTATTTT. Amino acids: CASSLAGGLDTQYF.

For the CDR3, the DNA is TGCGCCAGCAGCTCCGGGACAACGTCTATCGATGAGCAGTTCTTC. It translates to CASSSGTTSIDEQFF. The V call is TRBV5-1, the J call TRBJ2-1; D perhaps matches TRBD1 (6 bases). CDR1 is SGHRS and CDR2 is YFSETQ in the germline V gene. The ends were cut back, 3 bases at V and 8 bases at J, with 18 bases in the middle. This CDR3 is built from 15 residues. The whole variable domain, filled in from reference TRBV5-1 and TRBJ2-1, reads KAGVTQTPRYLIKTRGQQVTLSCSPISGHRSVSWYQQTPGQGLQFLFEYFSETQRNKGNFPGRFSGRQFSNSRSEMNVSTLELGDSALYLCASSSGTTSIDEQFFGPGTRLTVL.

This CDR3 is CASSGVWTSGISEQYF. CDR3 sequence (DNA): TGTGCCAGTAGTGGGGTTTGGACTAGCGGGATATCCGAGCAGTACTTC. The chain uses TRBV19 and TRBJ2-7, with TRBD2 matching over 12 bases. V shed 5 bases and J 6 bases; nucleotides not matched to a gene: 11. Germline CDR1 and CDR2: LNHDA and SQIVND (reference sequence). The CDR3 has 16 amino acids.

This clone showed up just once. The rearrangement links TRBV24-1 to TRBJ1-5; D possibly corresponds to TRBD1 (5 bases). The CDR3 is 13 amino acids. Per germline, CDR1 KGHDR and CDR2 SFDVKD. Between the trimmed V and J ends, which lost 9 bases and 3 bases, there was a span of 11 bases. The CDR3 DNA reads as TGTGCCACCCAGAAGGGGACCAATCAGCCCCAGCATTTT. It codes for CATQKGTNQPQHF.

This clone was picked up a small number of times. The rearrangement uses TRBV7-6 and TRBJ1-2; TRBD1 matches 9 bases. Germline V gives CDR1 SGHVS, CDR2 FNYEAQ. The CDR3 has 15 amino acids. The V gene end was trimmed by 1 base and the J gene end by 1 base; junction bases not matched to a gene: 1. CDR3 nucleotide sequence: TGTGCCAGCAGCTTAGGACAGGGGGGTAACTATGGCTACACCTTC. Its protein is CASSLGQGGNYGYTF.

The sample holds one count of this clone. The rearrangement uses TRBV28 and TRBJ2-3, with 7 bases fitting TRBD1. The CDR3 runs 13 residues. Trimming took 6 bases from V and 5 from J; bases not matched to a gene: 5. Germline CDR1 MDHEN, CDR2 SYDVKM. The CDR3 nucleotides are TGTGCCAGCAGGAGACAGGGTCAAGATACGCAGTATTTT. This codes for CASRRQGQDTQYF.